Listed here are 26 T cell receptor beta chains from one sample, sequenced in a study of T cells expressing NK-cell markers. TCRdb reprocessed the 5' RACE reads and stores each CDR3 protein as one record, lacking DNA. Its table lists some 410,000 distinct CDR3 sequences. The sequenced sample consisted of blood T cells: a sorted CD56 or NKG2C T cell subset, CD4+ or CD8+ T cells, or bulk PBMC T cells (not recorded which). These receptors all come from a woman aged 18-70 years in good health.

The rearrangement uses TRBV12-3 or TRBV12-4 and TRBJ1-1. This CDR3 is 12 amino acids long. The CDR3 protein is CAARRGDTEAFF.

The J gene is TRBJ2-1, the V gene TRBV20-1; TCRdb calls TRBD2, which cannot be checked without DNA. The CDR3 length is 18 residues. Per the germline V gene, CDR1 is DFQATT and CDR2 is SNEGSKA (reference sequence). CDR3 sequence: CSARGPPGVLLSYNEQFF.

The V and J genes are TRBV5-6 and TRBJ2-1; TCRdb gives TRBD1 as the D gene, but with no DNA this cannot be confirmed. Germline CDR1 and CDR2: SGHDT and YYEEEE. The CDR3 is 14 amino acids. The CDR3 here is CASSGAGEYNEQFF.

V and J are TRBV29-1 and TRBJ1-1. The CDR3 extends over 13 amino acids. The germline gives CDR1 SQVTM, CDR2 ANQGSEA. The CDR3 sequence is CSVDFGGLAEAFF.

The chain couples TRBV5-5 to TRBJ2-5; absent DNA, TCRdb's TRBD1 call cannot be checked. Germline CDR1 SGHKS, CDR2 YYEKEE (reference sequence). The CDR3 contains 16 residues. CDR3 region: CASSIRDSRYQETQYF.

CDR3 amino acids: CSARHSGGAFSTDTQYF. The chain combines TRBV20-1 with TRBJ2-3; no DNA is available, so the TRBD2 call from TCRdb remains unchecked. This CDR3 is built from 17 residues. Germline V gene sequence: CDR1 DFQATT, CDR2 SNEGSKA (reference sequence).

The genes are TRBV28 and TRBJ1-5. CDR1 is MDHEN and CDR2 is SYDVKM in the germline V gene. CDR3 length: 13 residues. CDR3 amino acids: CASSLRAASDQHF.

The rearrangement joins TRBV14 to TRBJ1-2. Germline V gene data show CDR1 as SGHDN and CDR2 as FVKESK. The CDR3 is 13 residues long. The CDR3 here is CASSQYMGSGYTF.

The chain couples TRBV7-3 to TRBJ2-7; the D call from TCRdb, TRBD1, cannot be confirmed without DNA. The CDR3 is 15 amino acids. Germline-derived CDR1 and CDR2 are SGHTA and FQGTGA. CDR3 sequence: CASSRGGTGTYEQYF.

This chain uses TRBV24-1 with TRBJ2-1. CDR3 size: 15 residues. CDR1 and CDR2 (germline): KGHDR, SFDVKD. CDR3 in amino acids: CATSDLGGFGNEQFF.

CDR3 residues: CSVETGEDMNTEAFF. The chain joins TRBV29-1 to TRBJ1-1; TCRdb names TRBD1, which stays unverified in the absence of DNA. The germline CDR1 and CDR2 sequences are SQVTM and ANQGSEA. The CDR3 length is 15 residues. Full variable domain (remainder filled in from reference TRBV29-1 and TRBJ1-1): SAVISQKPSRDICQRGTSLTIQCQVDSQVTMMFWYRQQPGQSLTLIATANQGSEATYESGFVIDKFPISRPNLTFSTLTVSNMSPEDSSIYLCSVETGEDMNTEAFFGQGTRLTVV.

The chain joins TRBV4-1 to TRBJ2-3; the D call of TRBD2 rests on TCRdb alone, since no DNA is present to check it. Germline V gives CDR1 MGHRA, CDR2 YSYEKL. This CDR3 region has 16 residues. CDR3 region: CASSQRLAGSTDTQYF.

This chain joins TRBV29-1 and TRBJ1-4. Germline V gene sequence: CDR1 SQVTM, CDR2 ANQGSEA. There are 12 residues in the CDR3. The CDR3 loop is CSVVPTNEKLFF.

V usage is TRBV6-5 and J usage is TRBJ2-5; TCRdb gives TRBD2 as the D gene, but with no DNA this cannot be confirmed. The germline V gene has CDR1 MNHEY and CDR2 SVGAGI. The CDR3 loop spans 18 amino acids. CDR3 sequence reads: CASSSLGGRGASKETQYF.

The V gene is TRBV4-2, the J gene TRBJ1-4; the TCRdb D gene call, TRBD1, has no DNA to confirm it. The V gene's germline CDR1 is LGHNA and CDR2 YNFKEQ. This CDR3 is built from 15 residues. CDR3 in amino acids: CASSQDRTGGEKLFF.

The chain has TRBV19 and TRBJ1-1. This CDR3 spans 14 amino acids. CDR1 and CDR2 from the germline V gene are LNHDA and SQIVND (reference sequence). CDR3 region: CASSMGRANTEAFF.

The V gene is TRBV11-2, the J gene TRBJ2-1; there is no DNA to check the TCRdb D call of TRBD1. Germline-derived CDR1 and CDR2 are SGHAT and FQNNGV. The CDR3 has 16 residues. CDR3 region: CASSLLGGTGRHEQFF.

CDR3 residues: CASSLGGGGLYEQYF. The chain links TRBV7-2 to TRBJ2-7; TCRdb returns TRBD1, unconfirmable since there is no DNA. CDR1 is SGHTA, CDR2 FQGNSA, per germline. This CDR3 is built from 15 residues.

The V gene is TRBV11-1, the J gene TRBJ2-1; TCRdb calls TRBD1, which cannot be checked without DNA. The CDR3 runs 11 residues. Germline CDR1 reads SGHAT; CDR2 reads FQDESV (reference sequence). The CDR3: CASSLDTGPTF.

The gene calls are TRBV7-2 and TRBJ1-1. Germline V gives CDR1 SGHTA, CDR2 FQGNSA. The CDR3 runs 14 residues. This CDR3 reads CASSLRHMNTEAFF.

The chain recombines TRBV29-1 with TRBJ2-2. This CDR3 is 12 amino acids long. The V gene's germline CDR1 is SQVTM and CDR2 ANQGSEA. CDR3 amino acids: CSSPANTGELFF.

The gene calls are TRBV28 and TRBJ2-1; there is no DNA to check the TCRdb D call of TRBD1. Germline CDR1 MDHEN, CDR2 SYDVKM. This CDR3 is 14 amino acids long. CDR3 sequence: CASSTPGRTTEQFF.

The rearrangement uses TRBV23-1 and TRBJ2-3; TCRdb's D call, TRBD2, is unchecked because there is no DNA. TRBV23-1 is assigned to the ORF class and has an uncertain function. The CDR3 loop spans 18 amino acids. The CDR3 protein is CASICGGRVRYSTDTQYF.

The J gene is TRBJ1-4, the V gene TRBV7-2; TCRdb's assignment of TRBD1 cannot be checked, as there is no DNA. The length of the CDR3 is 15 residues. Germline V CDR1 and CDR2: SGHTA, FQGNSA. The CDR3 loop reads CASSAGGARGEKLFF.

This sequence joins TRBV24-1 and TRBJ2-3; absent DNA, TCRdb's TRBD1 call cannot be checked. Germline lookup yields CDR1 KGHDR and CDR2 SFDVKD. This CDR3 region has 16 residues. The CDR3 loop reads CATSDPLKGRADTQYF.

The chain combines TRBV20-1 with TRBJ2-1; checking the TCRdb D call of TRBD1 is not possible without DNA. The CDR3 runs 16 residues. From germline, CDR1 is DFQATT and CDR2 SNEGSKA (reference sequence). CDR3 sequence: CSARPLSSGTEPEQFF.